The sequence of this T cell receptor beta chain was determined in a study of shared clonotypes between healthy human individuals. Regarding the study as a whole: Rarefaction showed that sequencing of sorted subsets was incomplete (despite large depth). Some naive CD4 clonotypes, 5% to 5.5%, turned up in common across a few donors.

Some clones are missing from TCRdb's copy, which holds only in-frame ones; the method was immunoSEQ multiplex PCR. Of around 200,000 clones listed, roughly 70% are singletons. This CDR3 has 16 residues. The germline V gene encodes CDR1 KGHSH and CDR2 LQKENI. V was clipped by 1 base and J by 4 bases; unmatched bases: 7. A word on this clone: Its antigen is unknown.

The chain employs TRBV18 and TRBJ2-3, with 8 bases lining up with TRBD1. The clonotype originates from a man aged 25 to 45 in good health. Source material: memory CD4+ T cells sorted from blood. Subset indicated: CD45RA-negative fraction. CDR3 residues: CASSPLGTGVADTQYF. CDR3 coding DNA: TGTGCCAGCTCACCACTGGGGACAGGAGTGGCAGATACGCAGTATTTT.